Below, 15 T cell receptor beta chains from the same sample are listed, as sequenced in a study of cytomegalovirus exposure and HLA in healthy donors. The PCR ran on 60 Vbeta and 13 Jbeta primers. Profiling relied on immunoSEQ multiplex PCR, and the TCRdb table lists in-frame clones only, not all of them. The sample gives some 100,000 clones, about 67% of which show up once; about 16% is in the top ten. The sample was PBMCs. The receptors derive from a woman in her late teens or twenties in good health and CMV-seropositive.

The chain recombines TRBV27 with TRBJ2-1, with TRBD1 matching 10 bases. The CDR3 has 13 amino acids. Germline V lookup: CDR1 MNHEY, CDR2 SMNVEV (reference sequence). V gave up 7 bases and J gave up 8 bases; unmatched junction bases: 5. The CDR3 here is CASIRTGGDEQFF. The CDR3 coding sequence is TGTGCCAGCATCCGGACAGGGGGTGATGAGCAGTTCTTC.

The chain employs TRBV9 and TRBJ2-1; 8 nucleotides align to TRBD2. The J segment lost 2 bases and the V segment lost 3 bases, leaving 13 bases of the junction unmatched. Germline CDR1 is SGDLS and CDR2 is YYNGEE. The CDR3 has 18 amino acids. CDR3 residues: CASSAPGLVIAPYNEQFF. For the CDR3, the DNA is TGTGCCAGCAGCGCACCGGGACTAGTGATTGCCCCCTACAATGAGCAGTTCTTC.

The V call is TRBV4-1, the J call TRBJ1-5; D gene ambiguous. V dropped 1 base and J dropped 0 bases, with 13 bases sitting between them. The CDR3 length is 17 residues. Germline CDR1 is MGHRA and CDR2 is YSYEKL. Here the CDR3 DNA reads TGCGCCAGCAGCCAAGCCCAACGAGGCGGTAGCAATCAGCCCCAGCATTTT. Its protein product is CASSQAQRGGSNQPQHF.

This clone was observed a few times. This chain links TRBV29-1 with TRBJ1-3; D ambiguous. Looked up from germline, CDR1 is SQVTM and CDR2 is ANQGSEA. The CDR3 has 14 amino acids. Trimming removed 2 bases from V and 7 bases from J, with 15 bases in between. CDR3 protein: CSVELVRMWNTIYF. The CDR3 coding sequence is TGCAGCGTTGAACTGGTCAGGATGTGGAACACCATATATTTT.

The V call is TRBV4-2, the J call TRBJ2-7; the match to TRBD2 covers 13 bases. In germline, CDR1 is LGHNA, CDR2 YNFKEQ. The CDR3 is 16 residues long. The V gene end was trimmed by 1 base and the J gene end by 3 bases; junction bases not matched to a gene: 3. Here the CDR3 DNA reads TGTGCCAGCAGCCAAGGGACTAGCGGGAGTTTCTACGAGCAGTACTTC. Amino acids: CASSQGTSGSFYEQYF.

The V gene is TRBV7-3, the J gene TRBJ1-3; 10 bases align to TRBD1. The CDR3 covers 15 residues. J gave up 3 bases and V 2 bases, and 1 base lay outside the gene matches. Per germline, CDR1 SGHTA and CDR2 FQGTGA. This chain's CDR3 is CASSLGTGVGNTIYF. CDR3 bases: TGTGCCAGCAGCTTAGGGACAGGGGTTGGAAACACCATATATTTT.

This clone has a handful of counts. The chain is built from TRBV7-6 and TRBJ1-2, with 10 positions matching TRBD1. After removal of 4 bases from V and 8 bases from J, the junction contained 10 bases not matched to a gene. CDR1 SGHVS and CDR2 FNYEAQ come from the germline V gene. This CDR3 has 15 amino acids. CDR3 DNA: TGTGCCAGCAGCTCGCAAGACAGGGGGCTGGGGGGCTACACCTTC. Amino acids: CASSSQDRGLGGYTF.

The chain couples TRBV19 to TRBJ1-1; D not certain. Trimming took off 3 bases at V and 1 base at J, with 9 bases between the two ends. The V gene's germline CDR1 is LNHDA and CDR2 SQIVND (reference sequence). This CDR3 region has 14 residues. CDR3: CASSIDGENTEAFF. DNA of the CDR3: TGTGCCAGTAGTATCGACGGGGAGAACACTGAAGCTTTCTTT.

The V and J genes are TRBV4-1 and TRBJ2-2; the match to TRBD1 covers 9 bases. Per the germline V gene, CDR1 is MGHRA and CDR2 is YSYEKL. V lost 0 bases, J lost 7 bases, and 9 bases stayed unmatched. The CDR3 consists of 17 residues. In DNA, the CDR3 is TGCGCCAGCAGCCAAGAAGAGGGGACAGGGAGTAGCGGGGAGCTGTTTTTT. Encoded protein: CASSQEEGTGSSGELFF.

The rearrangement joins TRBV5-1 to TRBJ1-2, with a tentative D call TRBD1 (5 bases). Germline CDR1 reads SGHRS; CDR2 reads YFSETQ. The CDR3 covers 14 residues. The germline V and J ends were trimmed by 4 bases and 4 bases, with 14 bases remaining between them. The CDR3 DNA reads TGCGCCAGCAGCACTCTAACAGGCTCCTATGGCTACACCTTC. This translates into CASSTLTGSYGYTF.

The rearrangement links TRBV7-8 to TRBJ1-5, with D perhaps TRBD1 (5 bases). Germline V gene sequence: CDR1 SGHVS, CDR2 FQNEAQ. This CDR3 has 16 amino acids. V lost 1 base and J 0 bases, leaving 10 bases between the germline ends. The CDR3 nucleotides read TGTGCCAGCAGCTTAGTGGCGGGACTTAGCAATCAGCCCCAGCATTTT. Its protein is CASSLVAGLSNQPQHF.

The rearrangement joins TRBV2 to TRBJ2-7, with a tentative D call TRBD1 (5 bases). The CDR3 extends over 15 amino acids. The germline gives CDR1 SNHLY, CDR2 FYNNEI. V was cut by 3 bases and J by 0 bases, with 12 bases left in between. CDR3 DNA: TGTGCCAGCAGTGAGGACCTCAGGGTCTCCTACGAGCAGTACTTC. Translating gives CASSEDLRVSYEQYF.

The chain couples TRBV13 to TRBJ2-1; TRBD2 matches 11 bases. Germline V gene data show CDR1 as PRHDT and CDR2 as FYEKMQ (reference sequence). The CDR3 covers 15 residues. Germline trimming cut 5 bases from V and 10 bases from J; bases unmatched to any gene: 10. DNA of the CDR3: TGTGCCAGCAGCCCAGGACTAGCGGGCTCTCGGGAGCAGTTCTTC. Its translation: CASSPGLAGSREQFF.

The V call is TRBV7-8, the J call TRBJ1-1; D unclear. The V end lost 1 base, the J end lost 5 bases, and 5 bases lay between the germline ends. Germline CDR1 is SGHVS and CDR2 is FQNEAQ. The CDR3 has 12 amino acids. For the CDR3, the DNA is TGTGCCAGCAGCTTAGTACGGACTGAAGCTTTCTTT. As protein: CASSLVRTEAFF.

V and J are TRBV6-6 and TRBJ1-1, with D tentatively TRBD1 (6 bases). This CDR3 has 16 residues. V lost 7 bases and J lost 1, with 19 bases in between. Germline V gene data show CDR1 as MNHNY and CDR2 as SVGAGI (reference sequence). CDR3 protein: CASNSPSRGQNTEAFF. CDR3 nucleotides: TGTGCCAGCAATTCTCCGAGCCGGGGACAGAACACTGAAGCTTTCTTT.